This T cell receptor (beta chain) emerged from a study of CD8 T cells in ankylosing spondylitis. In making TCR beta libraries, quantitative 5'-RACE with molecular barcodes was used. TCRdb reprocessed the 5' RACE reads with MiXCR, giving one entry per CDR3 protein. The sample carries some 140,000 distinct CDR3 sequences, roughly 10% recorded once. The CDR3 sequence is 14 residues long. With 0 bases removed from V and 2 bases from J, the gap between germline ends came to 8 bases. Germline V lookup: CDR1 SGHKS, CDR2 YYEKEE (reference sequence). This clonotype was detected ten times or more. The TCR was taken from a female donor with ankylosing spondylitis or in good health (not recorded which). The chain has TRBV5-5 and TRBJ2-5; D is uncertain. The sequencing sample was made of blood, either unsorted or a sorted T cell fraction (not recorded which). The CDR3 DNA reads TGTGCCAGCAGCTTGGTAGCACAGCAAGAGACCCAGTACTTC. Translation: CASSLVAQQETQYF.